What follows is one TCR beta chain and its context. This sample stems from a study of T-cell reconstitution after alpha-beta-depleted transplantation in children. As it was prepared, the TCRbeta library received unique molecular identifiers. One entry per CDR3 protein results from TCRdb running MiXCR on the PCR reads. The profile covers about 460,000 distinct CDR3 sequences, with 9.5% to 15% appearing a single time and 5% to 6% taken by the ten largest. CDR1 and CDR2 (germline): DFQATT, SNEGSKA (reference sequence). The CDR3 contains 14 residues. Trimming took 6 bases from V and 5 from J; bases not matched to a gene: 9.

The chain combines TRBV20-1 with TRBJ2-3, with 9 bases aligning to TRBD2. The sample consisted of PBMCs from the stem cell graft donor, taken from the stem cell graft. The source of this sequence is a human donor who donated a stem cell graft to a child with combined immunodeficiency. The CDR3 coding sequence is TGCAGTGCAAGAAGTAGCGGGGGAAGAGATACGCAGTATTTT. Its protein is CSARSSGGRDTQYF.